Shown below are 17 T cell receptor beta chains from a single sample sequenced in a study of beta chain features in type 1 diabetes (dated by TCRdb to the late 2010s). The library was made by the immunoSEQ multiplex PCR assay. The High Capacity cDNA Reverse Transcription Kit was used to reverse transcribe all of the isolated RNA, meaning that expressed TCRB transcripts were what got sequenced. TCRdb retrieved this table from immuneACCESS and kept in-frame rearrangements only. Not all clones are present; in checked studies, unresolved V genes account for under half, and no reason is known for the remainder. The sample table shows 300,000 to 400,000 clones, and less than 10% are seen once. The ten top clones hold approximately 0.44% of the sample. Sample: central memory CD4+ T cells from blood. The receptor source for this set is a woman aged 18-29 years in good health.

A few counts support this clone. The V call is TRBV9, the J call TRBJ2-2; TRBD2 matches at 8 bases. Losses at the gene ends were 6 bases for V and 1 base for J; bases not matched to a gene: 5. The CDR3 is 15 residues long. Germline loops: CDR1 SGDLS, CDR2 YYNGEE. Written as DNA, the CDR3 is TGTGCCAGCAATATAGCGGGGATGAACACCGGGGAGCTGTTTTTT. It specifies CASNIAGMNTGELFF. The variable domain in full, completed from reference TRBV9 and TRBJ2-2, reads DSGVTQTPKHLITATGQRVTLRCSPRSGDLSVYWYQQSLDQGLQFLIQYYNGEERAKGNILERFSAQQFPDLHSELNLSSLELGDSALYFCASNIAGMNTGELFFGEGSRLTVL.

This chain connects TRBV6-5 to TRBJ2-1; 7 bases line up with TRBD2. V lost 5 bases to trimming and J lost 9 bases; unmatched junction nucleotides: 4. The CDR3 covers 12 residues. CDR1 and CDR2 (germline): MNHEY, SVGAGI. The CDR3 DNA follows: TGTGCCAGCAGTAGGACTAGGTTTGAGCAGTTCTTC. Its protein is CASSRTRFEQFF.

This clone has a handful of counts. The rearrangement uses TRBV7-2 and TRBJ2-3; a possible D gene is TRBD2 (5 bases). The CDR3 length is 14 residues. Germline V gene lookup returns CDR1 SGHTA and CDR2 FQGNSA. The V gene lost 0 bases and the J gene lost 2 bases, with 6 bases spanning the gap. DNA for the CDR3: TGTGCCAGCAGCTTAGCGGGAGCCACAGATACGCAGTATTTT. It is translated as CASSLAGATDTQYF.

This clone turned up a few times. The rearrangement joins TRBV7-6 to TRBJ2-2; D is unresolved. The germline V and J ends were trimmed by 3 bases and 3 bases, with 5 bases remaining between them. Germline values: CDR1 SGHVS, CDR2 FNYEAQ. The CDR3 has 13 residues. The DNA for the CDR3 is TGTGCCAGCAGCTTGCTACACACCGGGGAGCTGTTTTTT. It encodes CASSLLHTGELFF.

The rearrangement joins TRBV28 to TRBJ1-2; weak D call: TRBD1 (6 bases). The V gene lost 5 bases and the J gene lost 6 bases, with 22 bases spanning the gap. CDR1 and CDR2 (germline): MDHEN, SYDVKM. The CDR3 runs 16 residues. CDR3 sequence (DNA): TGTGCCAGCAGTCCCTTAGGCCGGGGGCAAGTCCATGGCTACACCTTC. Residues: CASSPLGRGQVHGYTF.

This clone showed up just a few times. The chain joins TRBV28 to TRBJ1-1; D is unclear. Germline lookup yields CDR1 MDHEN and CDR2 SYDVKM. Deletions cut 6 bases from V and 6 bases from J, with 11 bases between. The CDR3 is 12 residues long. The CDR3 loop is CASSPARPEAFF. DNA for the CDR3: TGTGCCAGCAGCCCCGCGCGGCCTGAAGCTTTCTTT.

The sample holds a few counts of this clone. V gene TRBV28 combines with J gene TRBJ2-1; 7 bases are a match to TRBD2. The CDR3 runs to 17 residues. The germline gives CDR1 MDHEN, CDR2 SYDVKM. V gave up 6 bases and J gave up 4 bases; unmatched junction bases: 15. The DNA for the CDR3 is TGTGCCAGCAGGATAAAACTAGCGTCCGGTCATTACAATGAGCAGTTCTTC. Translation: CASRIKLASGHYNEQFF.

The V gene is TRBV7-2, the J gene TRBJ2-7; D assignment may be TRBD1 or TRBD2 (5 bases each). With 5 bases removed from V and 5 bases from J, the gap between germline ends came to 13 bases. Per germline, CDR1 SGHTA and CDR2 FQGNSA. The CDR3 spans 13 residues. The DNA for the CDR3 is TGTGCCAGCAGCCGGGGACGCGAGAACGAGCAGTACTTC. Protein sequence: CASSRGRENEQYF. The entire variable domain, with the rest obtained from reference TRBV7-2 and TRBJ2-7, is as follows: GAGVSQSPSNKVTEKGKDVELRCDPISGHTALYWYRQSLGQGLEFLIYFQGNSAPDKSGLPSDRFSAERTGGSVSTLTIQRTQQEDSAVYLCASSRGRENEQYFGPGTRLTVT.

About this clone itself: At the DNA level, this CDR3 is encoded by other sequences in the same sample as well. The rearrangement joins TRBV5-1 to TRBJ1-3, with a weak D call TRBD1 (6 bases). The V end was cut by 4 bases, the J end by 3 bases, with 11 bases between. The CDR3 has 14 amino acids. CDR1 is SGHRS and CDR2 is YFSETQ in the germline V gene. The CDR3 region has the DNA TGCGCCAGCAGCCCCCGGACAGATGGAAACACCATATATTTT. This translates into CASSPRTDGNTIYF.

This clone was seen a handful of times. This chain joins TRBV28 and TRBJ1-5; 12 bases match TRBD1. V gave up 5 bases and J gave up 3 bases; unmatched junction bases: 5. The CDR3 runs to 16 residues. Germline V gives CDR1 MDHEN, CDR2 SYDVKM. CDR3 coding DNA: TGTGCCAGCAGTCGCGGGACAGGGGGCCTCAATCAGCCCCAGCATTTT. This codes for CASSRGTGGLNQPQHF.

V and J are TRBV27 and TRBJ2-7; perhaps TRBD2 as D (5 bases). The CDR3 spans 13 residues. Germline loops: CDR1 MNHEY, CDR2 SMNVEV (reference sequence). The germline V and J ends were trimmed by 8 bases and 3 bases, with 14 bases remaining between them. The CDR3, as DNA: TGTGCCAGCCCCCGGGGAAGGCGCTACGAGCAGTACTTC. Encoded protein: CASPRGRRYEQYF.

This rearrangement joins TRBV4-3 to TRBJ2-3, with D possibly being TRBD2 (6 bases). This CDR3 region has 15 residues. V was clipped by 4 bases and J by 2 bases, with 13 bases between them. The germline gives CDR1 LGHNA, CDR2 YSLEER. CDR3 sequence: CASSRTAGDTDTQYF. The DNA for the CDR3 is TGCGCCAGCAGCCGAACAGCGGGTGACACAGATACGCAGTATTTT.

This clone was detected only a few times. The chain joins TRBV9 to TRBJ2-2; tentatively, D is TRBD1 (5 bases). The V gene's germline CDR1 is SGDLS and CDR2 YYNGEE. V lost 4 bases and J 3 bases, leaving 13 bases between the germline ends. The CDR3 consists of 15 residues. The CDR3 spells CASSQQVWDTGELFF. The CDR3, as DNA: TGTGCCAGCAGCCAACAGGTCTGGGACACCGGGGAGCTGTTTTTT.

This clone was detected only a few times. This chain connects TRBV11-1 to TRBJ2-5; tentative D call: TRBD2 (6 bases). This CDR3 has 13 residues. Between the trimmed V and J ends, which lost 3 bases and 5 bases, there was a span of 10 bases. Germline assignment: CDR1 SGHAT and CDR2 FQDESV (reference sequence). CDR3 nucleotide sequence: TGTGCCAGCAGCTTTAGCGGATCCGAGACCCAGTACTTC. It translates to CASSFSGSETQYF.

This clone was recorded a few times. V and J are TRBV7-2 and TRBJ1-2; TRBD1 matches at 7 bases. J was trimmed by 6 bases and V by 0 bases; bases with no gene match: 4. CDR3 size: 14 residues. Per the germline V gene, CDR1 is SGHTA and CDR2 is FQGNSA. As DNA, the CDR3 is TGTGCCAGCAGCTTAGCGCGGCAGGGGGATGGCTACACCTTC. It yields the protein CASSLARQGDGYTF.

Many counts were recorded for this clone. The CDR3 loop reads CAISVKGAGDTEAFF. CDR3 coding DNA: TGTGCCATCAGTGTGAAGGGGGCAGGGGACACTGAAGCTTTCTTT. The chain recombines TRBV10-3 with TRBJ1-1, with 7 bases aligning to TRBD1. The CDR3 runs to 15 residues. V shed 4 bases and J 3 bases; nucleotides not matched to a gene: 8. Per germline, CDR1 ENHRY and CDR2 SYGVKD.

The chain joins TRBV7-2 to TRBJ2-3; D is unclear. V lost 5 bases and J 7 bases, leaving 7 bases between the germline ends. Germline V gene sequence: CDR1 SGHTA, CDR2 FQGNSA. The CDR3 consists of 11 residues. DNA for the CDR3: TGTGCCAGCAGCAGGTTCCATACGCAGTATTTT. The encoded protein is CASSRFHTQYF.